The 9 T cell receptor beta chains listed next were all sequenced from one sample in a study of cytotoxic CD8 clonotypes in ibrutinib-treated CLL. The assay was immunoSEQ multiplex PCR, and TCRdb's table has in-frame clones only and misses some. The table records more than 200,000 clones, 60% to 75% of them present only once. The specimen was PBMCs, collected after 24 months of ibrutinib treatment. These receptors were taken from a human donor with chronic lymphocytic leukemia.

This clone was counted a few times. The genes are TRBV27 and TRBJ2-7; D gene uncertain. The CDR3 sequence is 14 residues long. With 2 bases removed from V and 4 bases from J, the gap between germline ends came to 12 bases. The germline V gene encodes CDR1 MNHEY and CDR2 SMNVEV (reference sequence). The CDR3 coding sequence is TGTGCCAGCAGTTTAACCAGCTCTGGGTACGAGCAGTACTTC. This gives the protein CASSLTSSGYEQYF.

The table lists this clone with a count of one. The J gene is TRBJ2-1, the V gene TRBV10-1; D is perhaps TRBD2 (6 bases). CDR1 is WNHNN, CDR2 SYGVQD, per germline (reference sequence). The CDR3 is 11 amino acids. The V end was cut by 5 bases, the J end by 8 bases, with 7 bases between. The CDR3 loop reads CASSKRDEQFF. The CDR3, as DNA: TGCGCCAGCAGTAAGCGGGATGAGCAGTTCTTC.

The chain links TRBV28 to TRBJ1-5; 11 bases line up with TRBD1. Germline values: CDR1 MDHEN, CDR2 SYDVKM. Trimming at V came to 2 bases and at J to 6 bases, leaving 3 bases not matched to a gene. The CDR3 runs 15 residues. CDR3 protein: CASSLGQGAGQPQHF. The CDR3 DNA sequence: TGTGCCAGCAGTTTAGGACAGGGGGCTGGTCAGCCCCAGCATTTT.

This clone has a handful of counts. The chain carries TRBV27 and TRBJ1-2; possible D gene TRBD1, 5 bases. The germline V gene encodes CDR1 MNHEY and CDR2 SMNVEV (reference sequence). The CDR3 loop spans 16 amino acids. V shed 5 bases and J shed 0 bases, with 16 bases lying between them. The DNA of the CDR3 is TGTGCCAGCAGTCCATTTGCGCGGGGCGCTAACTATGGCTACACCTTC. Encoded protein: CASSPFARGANYGYTF.

This clone was counted between two and nine times. J is TRBJ1-1 and V is TRBV28; 7 bases align to TRBD1. This CDR3 region has 15 residues. Germline trimming cut 1 base from V and 4 bases from J; bases unmatched to any gene: 6. Germline V lookup: CDR1 MDHEN, CDR2 SYDVKM. The chain's CDR3 is CASSLSRQGATEAFF. Written as DNA, the CDR3 is TGTGCCAGCAGTTTATCGCGACAGGGAGCCACTGAAGCTTTCTTT.

The V gene is TRBV5-6, the J gene TRBJ2-7, with 8 bases fitting TRBD1. The CDR3 has 13 amino acids. From germline, CDR1 is SGHDT and CDR2 YYEEEE. J lost 1 base, V lost 4 bases, and 1 base had no gene match. The CDR3 DNA follows: TGTGCCAGCAGCAGGGACAGGTCCTACGAGCAGTACTTC. As protein: CASSRDRSYEQYF.

The rearrangement joins TRBV23-1 to TRBJ1-6, with 7 bases matching TRBD1. TRBV23-1 is noted as an ORF with a role that remains uncertain. Unmatched junction bases numbered 15, after V lost 0 bases and J lost 10 bases. The CDR3 sequence is 18 residues long. The CDR3 protein is CASSQSMAGGRGASPLHF. The CDR3 DNA sequence: TGCGCCAGCAGTCAATCGATGGCAGGGGGACGGGGAGCCTCACCCCTCCACTTT.

This chain uses TRBV9 with TRBJ2-1; the D gene is possibly TRBD1 (6 bases). The CDR3 extends over 15 amino acids. Germline CDR1 and CDR2: SGDLS and YYNGEE. Trimming removed 3 bases from V and 4 bases from J, with 14 bases in between. The CDR3 nucleotides read TGTGCCAGCAGCGCTTCCGGGACACCTTACAATGAGCAGTTCTTC. Amino acid sequence: CASSASGTPYNEQFF.

This clone came up a few times. J is TRBJ2-5 and V is TRBV5-1, with TRBD1 identical over 7 bases. This CDR3 comprises 15 residues. The germline V gene encodes CDR1 SGHRS and CDR2 YFSETQ. Trimming removed 4 bases from V and 0 bases from J; junction bases left unmatched: 6. CDR3 residues: CASSPTGENQETQYF. The CDR3 bases are TGCGCCAGCAGCCCAACAGGGGAAAACCAAGAGACCCAGTACTTC.